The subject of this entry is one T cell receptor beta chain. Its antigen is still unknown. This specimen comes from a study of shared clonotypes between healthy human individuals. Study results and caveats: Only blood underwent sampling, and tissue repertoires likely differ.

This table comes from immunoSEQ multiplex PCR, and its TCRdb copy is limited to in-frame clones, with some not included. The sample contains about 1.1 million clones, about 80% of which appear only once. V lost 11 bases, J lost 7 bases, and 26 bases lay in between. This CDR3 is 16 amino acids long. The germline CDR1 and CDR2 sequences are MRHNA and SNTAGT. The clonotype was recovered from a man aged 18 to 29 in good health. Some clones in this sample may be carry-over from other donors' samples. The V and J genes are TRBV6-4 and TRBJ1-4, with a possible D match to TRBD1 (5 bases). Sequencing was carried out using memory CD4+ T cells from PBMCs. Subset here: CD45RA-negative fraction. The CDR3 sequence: CAPYLRTFNGGEKLFF. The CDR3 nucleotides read TGTGCCCCTTACCTCCGGACCTTCAATGGGGGTGAAAAACTGTTTTTT.